One and the same sample provided the 13 T cell receptor beta chains below, sequenced in a study of cytomegalovirus exposure and HLA in healthy donors. With 60 Vbeta and 13 Jbeta primers, the PCR was carried out. Data came from immunoSEQ multiplex PCR; TCRdb stores just in-frame clones and leaves some out. The table has some 270,000 clones, around nine tenths seen once. Sequencing was performed on PBMCs. These receptors were collected from a girl between 2 and 10 years old in good health and CMV-seronegative.

V is TRBV21-1 and J is TRBJ2-2; the listed D gene, TRBD2, was not tested against the DNA. TRBV21-1 represents a pseudogene. The CDR3 is 18 amino acids. In nucleotides, the CDR3 is TGTGCCAGCAGCAAATGGGCCCGAGCGGGAGGAGGATGCGGGGAGCTGTTTTTT. Its translation: CASSKWARAGGGCGELFF.

CDR3 nucleotide sequence: TGCGCCAGCAGCCAAAACCAGAGGACAGGGGGGAGCTCTGGAAACACCATATATTTT. Its translation: CASSQNQRTGGSSGNTIYF. The chain is built from TRBV4-1 and TRBJ1-3; TRBD1 matches at 10 bases. V trimming: 2 bases; J trimming: 0 bases; junction bases outside the gene matches: 10. CDR3 size: 19 residues. Germline CDR1 and CDR2: MGHRA and YSYEKL.

The chain couples TRBV7-9 to TRBJ2-7, with 12 nucleotides matching TRBD1. V was clipped by 0 bases and J by 4 bases; unmatched bases: 4. Germline-derived CDR1 and CDR2 are SEHNR and FQNEAQ (reference sequence). This CDR3 is 16 amino acids long. CDR3 DNA sequence: TGTGCCAGCAGCTTAGCACCGGGACAGGGGGCTTACGAGCAGTACTTC. The encoded protein is CASSLAPGQGAYEQYF.

A single count supports this clone. This chain uses TRBV7-8 with TRBJ2-7, with D possibly matching TRBD1 (5 bases). Germline V gene lookup returns CDR1 SGHVS and CDR2 FQNEAQ. V was pared by 1 base and J by 6 bases, with 16 bases between. The CDR3 totals 15 residues. This chain's CDR3 is CASSLGSGRSIEQYF. As DNA, the CDR3 is TGTGCCAGCAGCTTAGGGTCAGGGCGATCTATCGAGCAGTACTTC.

V usage is TRBV11-2 and J usage is TRBJ2-2; 11 bases agree with TRBD2. Unmatched junction bases numbered 10, after V lost 5 bases and J lost 5 bases. This CDR3 spans 17 amino acids. Germline CDR1 and CDR2: SGHAT and FQNNGV. CDR3 nucleotide sequence: TGTGCCAGCAGCCCACGGCTAGCGGGAGGAAGGACCGGGGAGCTGTTTTTT. This encodes CASSPRLAGGRTGELFF.

The chain employs TRBV11-2 and TRBJ2-3; a weak D match, TRBD2 (7 bases). V gave up 5 bases and J gave up 2 bases, with 20 bases separating them. The CDR3 length is 17 residues. Germline V gives CDR1 SGHAT, CDR2 FQNNGV. CDR3 sequence (DNA): TGTGCCAGCAGCGGGGGGAGGGGGGCGTCAACCACAGATACGCAGTATTTT. As protein: CASSGGRGASTTDTQYF. The full variable domain, completed using reference TRBV11-2 and TRBJ2-3, is EAGVAQSPRYKIIEKRQSVAFWCNPISGHATLYWYQQILGQGPKLLIQFQNNGVVDDSQLPKDRFSAERLKGVDSTLKIQPAKLEDSAVYLCASSGGRGASTTDTQYFGPGTRLTVL.

The CDR3: CASSLEGSGGGDTQYF. The DNA for the CDR3 is TGCGCCAGCAGCTTGGAGGGTAGCGGGGGCGGGGATACGCAGTATTTT. V and J are TRBV5-1 and TRBJ2-3; 9 positions match TRBD2. CDR3 length: 16 amino acids. The V gene's germline CDR1 is SGHRS and CDR2 YFSETQ. V was clipped by 0 bases and J by 6 bases; unmatched bases: 8. Together with reference TRBV5-1 and TRBJ2-3, the CDR3 gives the full variable domain: KAGVTQTPRYLIKTRGQQVTLSCSPISGHRSVSWYQQTPGQGLQFLFEYFSETQRNKGNFPGRFSGRQFSNSRSEMNVSTLELGDSALYLCASSLEGSGGGDTQYFGPGTRLTVL.

This rearrangement joins TRBV5-4 to TRBJ2-1, with D possibly TRBD1 on 6 matching bases. Trimming removed 4 bases at V and 5 bases at J, with 16 bases between. There are 15 residues in the CDR3. Germline assignment: CDR1 SGHNT and CDR2 YYREEE (reference sequence). CDR3 in amino acids: CASSPQPGQNNEQFF. In DNA, the CDR3 is TGTGCCAGCAGCCCCCAACCGGGACAAAACAATGAGCAGTTCTTC.

The V and J genes are TRBV6-5 and TRBJ2-7, with D hard to call. V was cut by 8 bases and J by 3 bases, with 17 bases left in between. CDR1 and CDR2 (germline): MNHEY, SVGAGI. This CDR3 region has 14 residues. The CDR3 nucleotides are TGTGCCAGCCACGGAGCCTTACTGGGCTACGAGCAGTACTTC. Residues: CASHGALLGYEQYF.

The chain combines TRBV6-5 with TRBJ1-2, with D perhaps matching TRBD1 (6 bases). Germline CDR1 reads MNHEY; CDR2 reads SVGAGI. This CDR3 comprises 13 residues. With 7 bases removed from V and 10 bases from J, the gap between germline ends came to 19 bases. The CDR3 region has the DNA TGTGCCAGCACCACGGGAGGTGCAGGGGCCTACACCTTC. This translates into CASTTGGAGAYTF.

This clone was observed a single time. The chain employs TRBV5-5 and TRBJ2-7; TRBD1 agrees at 7 bases. J lost 3 bases, V lost 1 base, and 1 base had no gene match. CDR1 is SGHKS, CDR2 YYEKEE, per germline (reference sequence). The length of the CDR3 is 13 residues. In nucleotides, the CDR3 is TGTGCCAGCAGCTTGCCAGGGGGCTACGAGCAGTACTTC. Encoded protein: CASSLPGGYEQYF.

The J gene is TRBJ1-2, the V gene TRBV7-9; 8 bases match TRBD1. The CDR3 is 13 residues long. Germline assignment: CDR1 SEHNR and CDR2 FQNEAQ (reference sequence). J lost 7 bases, V lost 3 bases, and 4 bases had no gene match. The CDR3 region has the DNA TGTGCCAGCAGCTTCATGGACAGGGTTGGCTACACCTTC. This gives the protein CASSFMDRVGYTF.

The V gene is TRBV6-6, the J gene TRBJ1-4, with 8 bases that match TRBD1. Germline loops: CDR1 MNHNY, CDR2 SVGAGI (reference sequence). The CDR3 spans 16 residues. Trimming took 5 bases from V and 1 from J; bases not matched to a gene: 6. The CDR3 protein is CASSLQGGVTNEKLFF. The CDR3 DNA reads as TGTGCCAGCAGTCTACAGGGGGGGGTAACTAATGAAAAACTGTTTTTT.